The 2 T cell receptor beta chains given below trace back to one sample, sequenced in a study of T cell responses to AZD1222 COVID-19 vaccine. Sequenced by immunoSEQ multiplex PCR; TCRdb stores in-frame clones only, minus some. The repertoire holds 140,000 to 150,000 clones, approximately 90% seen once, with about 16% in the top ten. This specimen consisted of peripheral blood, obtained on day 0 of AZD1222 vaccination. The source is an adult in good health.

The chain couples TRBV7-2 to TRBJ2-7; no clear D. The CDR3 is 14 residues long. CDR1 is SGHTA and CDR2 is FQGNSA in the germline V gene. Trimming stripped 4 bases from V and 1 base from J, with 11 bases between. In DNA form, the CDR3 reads TGTGCCAGCAGCTCCACTCCCGGGTCCTACGAGCAGTACTTC. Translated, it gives CASSSTPGSYEQYF.

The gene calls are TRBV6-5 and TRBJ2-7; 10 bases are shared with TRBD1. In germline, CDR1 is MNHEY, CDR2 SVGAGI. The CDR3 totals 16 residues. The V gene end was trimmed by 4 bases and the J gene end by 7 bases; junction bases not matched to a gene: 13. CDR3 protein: CASSSARGDRGLEQYF. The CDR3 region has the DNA TGTGCCAGCAGTTCGGCTCGGGGGGACAGGGGTTTGGAGCAGTACTTC.